This T cell receptor (beta chain) was recorded in a study of shared clonotypes between healthy human individuals. CDR3 length equals 14 residues. V lost 7 bases to trimming and J lost 6 bases, with 16 bases between them. Germline V gene lookup returns CDR1 MNHEY and CDR2 SVGAGI. Terminally differentiated effector memory CD45RA+ cells were excluded from the naive CD8 cells, which were CD45RO-negative and positively selected for CCR7. An assay was performed, and its level was deep. Replicate PCRs run on sorted subsets employed 200 ng DNA, approximately 30,000 T cell genomes. Clones were read by immunoSEQ multiplex PCR, and TCRdb kept only the in-frame ones, dropping some. The data contain 2 million to 2.5 million clones, about 93% of them singletons.

The sequencing sample was made of naive CD8+ T cells from PBMCs. This sequence originates from a man younger than 30 in good health. Some clones in this sample may be carry-over from other donors' samples. The chain employs TRBV6-5 and TRBJ2-1; the D is unclear. CDR3: CASTTEAKGNEQFF. The CDR3 DNA sequence: TGTGCCAGCACCACCGAAGCAAAGGGCAATGAGCAGTTCTTC.